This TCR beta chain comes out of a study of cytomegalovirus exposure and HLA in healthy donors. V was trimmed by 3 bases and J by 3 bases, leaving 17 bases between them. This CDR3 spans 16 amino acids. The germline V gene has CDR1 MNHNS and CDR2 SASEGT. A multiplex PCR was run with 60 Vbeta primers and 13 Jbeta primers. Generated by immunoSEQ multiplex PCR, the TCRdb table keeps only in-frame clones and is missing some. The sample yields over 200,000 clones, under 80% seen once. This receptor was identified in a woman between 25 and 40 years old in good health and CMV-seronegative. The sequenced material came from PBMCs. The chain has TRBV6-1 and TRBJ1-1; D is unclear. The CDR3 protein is CASSDPRRNMDTEAFF. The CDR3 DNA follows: TGTGCCAGCAGTGACCCAAGGCGGAACATGGACACTGAAGCTTTCTTT.